This record concerns one T cell receptor (beta chain) sequence. The sample belongs to a study of cytomegalovirus exposure and HLA in healthy donors. Germline trimming cut 7 bases from V and 0 bases from J; bases unmatched to any gene: 4. The germline CDR1 and CDR2 sequences are SGHNT and YENEEA. The CDR3 runs to 14 residues. PCR used 60 Vbeta primers and 13 Jbeta primers. The assay was immunoSEQ multiplex PCR, and TCRdb's table has in-frame clones only and misses some. This repertoire comprises about 140,000 clones; its ten largest clones make up about 2.3%. The chain has TRBV11-3 and TRBJ2-5; 8 bases align to TRBD2. Material: PBMCs. The sequence derives from a woman between 18 and 30 years old in good health and CMV-seronegative. Here the CDR3 DNA reads TGTGCCAGCACCGATAGCGGGAACCAAGAGACCCAGTACTTC. It specifies CASTDSGNQETQYF.